The rows below give T cell receptor beta chains drawn from one sample of a study of neurological immune-mediated disorders. Each CDR3 protein is one row after TCRdb ran MiXCR on the 5' RACE reads. The table includes tens of thousands of distinct CDR3 sequences, about a tenth detected once. Sequenced: PBMCs. The receptor set was obtained from a woman in her 30s with HTLV-1-associated myelopathy (HAM/TSP). CDR3s include the opening cysteine and the closing phenylalanine or tryptophan. D genes are given only for firm matches. Rows may omit the clone size; those that give it use once, few, many or a size class.

j_gene: TRBJ2-2; abundance: many; v_gene: TRBV5-1; d_gene: TRBD1; CDR3aa: CASRAASGTGIRGELFF; CDR3nt: TGCGCCAGCAGGGCGGCCTCCGGGACAGGGATTCGCGGGGAGCTGTTTTTT
j_gene: TRBJ1-2; abundance: many; v_gene: TRBV7-2; d_gene: -; CDR3aa: CASSPGMRGYTF; CDR3nt: TGTGCCAGCAGCCCGGGGATGCGGGGCTACACCTTC
j_gene: TRBJ1-2; abundance: many; v_gene: TRBV7-9; d_gene: TRBD1; CDR3aa: CASSRLRDRGNYGYTF; CDR3nt: TGTGCCAGCAGCCGCCTAAGGGACAGGGGAAACTATGGCTACACCTTC
j_gene: TRBJ2-7; abundance: -; v_gene: TRBV9; d_gene: -; CDR3aa: CASSAEGSSYEQYF; CDR3nt: TGTGCCAGCAGCGCAGAGGGCAGCTCCTACGAGCAGTACTTC
j_gene: TRBJ1-4; abundance: many; v_gene: TRBV20-1; d_gene: -; CDR3aa: CSASPGTGPDEKLFF; CDR3nt: TGCAGTGCTAGCCCCGGGACCGGACCGGATGAAAAACTGTTTTTT
j_gene: TRBJ2-3; abundance: many; v_gene: TRBV11-2; d_gene: -; CDR3aa: CASSLGGATGTDTQYF; CDR3nt: TGTGCCAGCAGCTTGGGGGGCGCTACGGGCACAGATACGCAGTATTTT
j_gene: TRBJ2-2; abundance: many; v_gene: TRBV10-3; d_gene: TRBD1; CDR3aa: CAIRQGQVLSTGELFF; CDR3nt: TGTGCCATCAGACAAGGACAGGTTCTATCCACCGGGGAGCTGTTTTTT
j_gene: TRBJ2-3; abundance: many; v_gene: TRBV19; d_gene: -; CDR3aa: CASRSETDTQYF; CDR3nt: TGTGCCAGTAGGTCGGAAACAGATACGCAGTATTTT
j_gene: TRBJ2-7; abundance: many; v_gene: TRBV20-1; d_gene: -; CDR3aa: CSARDPHGVSYEQYF; CDR3nt: TGCAGTGCTAGAGACCCCCACGGGGTATCCTACGAGCAGTACTTC
j_gene: TRBJ2-1; abundance: many; v_gene: TRBV12-3/TRBV12-4; d_gene: -; CDR3aa: CASSRDRSSYNEQFF; CDR3nt: TGTGCCAGCAGCCGTGACCGGAGCTCCTACAATGAGCAGTTCTTC
j_gene: TRBJ1-1; abundance: -; v_gene: TRBV27; d_gene: TRBD1; CDR3aa: CAGSLSPGGSTEAFF; CDR3nt: TGTGCCGGCAGTTTATCTCCAGGGGGCAGTACTGAAGCTTTCTTT
j_gene: TRBJ2-1; abundance: many; v_gene: TRBV2; d_gene: TRBD1; CDR3aa: CASSYRGRGDEQFF; CDR3nt: TGTGCCAGCAGCTACAGGGGGAGAGGCGATGAGCAGTTCTTC
j_gene: TRBJ1-2; abundance: -; v_gene: TRBV20-1; d_gene: -; CDR3aa: CSARDYMDYGYTF; CDR3nt: TGCAGTGCTAGAGATTACATGGACTATGGCTACACCTTC
j_gene: TRBJ2-2; abundance: medium-sized; v_gene: TRBV7-6; d_gene: -; CDR3aa: CASSLVAPGELFF; CDR3nt: TGTGCCAGCAGCTTAGTCGCTCCCGGGGAGCTGTTTTTT
j_gene: TRBJ2-1; abundance: many; v_gene: TRBV20-1; d_gene: -; CDR3aa: CSARPLLGPRNNEQFF; CDR3nt: TGCAGTGCTAGACCGCTACTAGGCCCACGCAACAATGAGCAGTTCTTC
j_gene: TRBJ1-1; abundance: many; v_gene: TRBV5-1; d_gene: TRBD1; CDR3aa: CASGQGDRSTEAFF; CDR3nt: TGCGCCAGCGGGCAGGGGGATAGGAGCACTGAAGCTTTCTTT
j_gene: TRBJ2-3; abundance: many; v_gene: TRBV18; d_gene: -; CDR3aa: CASSPPGGGDTQYF; CDR3nt: TGTGCCAGCTCACCACCCGGGGGCGGGGATACGCAGTATTTT
j_gene: TRBJ2-7; abundance: many; v_gene: TRBV10-3; d_gene: TRBD2; CDR3aa: CAISDRASGSSYEQYF; CDR3nt: TGTGCCATCAGTGATCGGGCTAGCGGAAGCTCCTACGAGCAGTACTTC
j_gene: TRBJ2-2; abundance: -; v_gene: TRBV20-1; d_gene: TRBD2; CDR3aa: CSASLTSGGAGVGELFF; CDR3nt: TGCAGTGCTAGCCTGACTAGCGGGGGGGCCGGGGTCGGGGAGCTGTTTTTT
j_gene: TRBJ2-3; abundance: many; v_gene: TRBV5-1; d_gene: -; CDR3aa: CASSLEGQMNTDTQYF; CDR3nt: TGCGCCAGCAGCTTGGAGGGCCAGATGAACACAGATACGCAGTATTTT
j_gene: TRBJ1-1; abundance: many; v_gene: TRBV30; d_gene: -; CDR3aa: CASNEAFF; CDR3nt: TGTGCCTCAAACGAAGCTTTCTTT
j_gene: TRBJ2-1; abundance: few; v_gene: TRBV5-1; d_gene: -; CDR3aa: CASRRDPPYNEQFF; CDR3nt: TGCGCCAGTAGACGGGACCCCCCCTACAATGAGCAGTTCTTC